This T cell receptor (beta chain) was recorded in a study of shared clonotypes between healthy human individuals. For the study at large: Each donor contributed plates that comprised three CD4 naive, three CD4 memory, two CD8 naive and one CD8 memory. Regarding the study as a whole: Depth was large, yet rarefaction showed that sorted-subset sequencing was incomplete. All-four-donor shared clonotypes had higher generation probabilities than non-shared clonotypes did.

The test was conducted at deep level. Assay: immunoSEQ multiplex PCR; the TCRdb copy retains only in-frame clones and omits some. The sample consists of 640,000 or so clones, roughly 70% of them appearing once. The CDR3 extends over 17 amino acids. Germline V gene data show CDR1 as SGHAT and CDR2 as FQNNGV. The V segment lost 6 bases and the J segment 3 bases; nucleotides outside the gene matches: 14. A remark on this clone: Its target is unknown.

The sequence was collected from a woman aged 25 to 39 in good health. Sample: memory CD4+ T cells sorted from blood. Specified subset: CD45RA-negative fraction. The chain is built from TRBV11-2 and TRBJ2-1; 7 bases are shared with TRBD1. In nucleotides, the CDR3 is TGTGCCAGCAGTAGGACCCGACGCAGGGGGTACTACAATGAGCAGTTCTTC. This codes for CASSRTRRRGYYNEQFF.